This T cell receptor beta chain was captured by sequencing in a study of blood T cell repertoires in COVID-19 (dated by TCRdb to the early 2020s). About the study as a whole: Collaborator samples came from the United States, Italy and Spain and covered acute and convalescent phases of COVID-19. The material from the prospective study consisted of cDNA or gDNA derived from T cells, B-cell-depleted T cells, or PBMCs. A de-identified subject ID, COVID-19 status, age in years and sex were almost always included in the sample metadata. The repertoires were released in a freely available public database meant as a resource for research on the immune response to SARS-CoV-2. Samples came from the ongoing ImmuneRACE study (first 160 participants) plus 1,254 subjects from 6 global collaborators. Where available, HLA class I and class II types were obtained from metadata supplied by the sample provider rather than from assay-based typing. The dataset comprised deeply sampled blood TCRbeta repertoires from subjects exposed to, actively infected with, or recovered from COVID-19. Points the paper makes about the study in general: The quantity of clinical and demographic metadata differed by source and by participant and was supplied without curation.

Collaborating institutions collected whole blood in K2EDTA tubes following their own protocols. For TCRbeta analysis, collaborator samples were shipped as frozen whole blood, as isolated PBMCs, or as DNA extracted from either sample type. TCRbeta CDR3 regions were amplified from genomic DNA using the immunoSEQ Assay, a bias-controlled multiplex PCR. Per the source publication's procedure: The number of nucleated cells in each sample was estimated by amplification of reference gene primers within the assay. To quantify the absolute abundance of each unique TCRbeta CDR3 rearrangement, sequence reads were collapsed and filtered. Productive Simpson clonality was computed per sample as the square root of Simpson's diversity index over productive rearrangements. Here the immuneACCESS table is served through TCRdb, limited to in-frame sequences with V and J called. Missing clones are a known gap in these copies; in checked studies unresolved V genes cover under half, and the rest lacks a known reason. V and J calls and clone size are given by that table; D and trimming were obtained from the DNA. The sample includes some 64,000 clones, with around 76% observed a single time. The ten biggest clones cover approximately 5.6% of the sample.

As concerns this clone: The clone's antigen remains unknown. No per-base quality is available; no much larger clone lies one base away.

From the germline V gene, CDR1 is KGHSH and CDR2 is LQKENI. The CDR3 starts with the cysteine, ends with the phenylalanine, and has 15 residues. Kept here is only the CDR3 DNA, which spans 45 bases and is read in frame from base 1. Trimming accounts for 6 bases at V and 3 bases at J, while the number of junction bases matched to no gene is 10. The V and J segments used are TRBV18 and TRBJ2-7, and TRBD1 aligns with 8 junction nucleotides. What was sequenced was peripheral blood. This TCR was recovered from a human donor in a cohort sampled during active COVID-19. The CDR3 here reads CASSEGTGGNYEQYF. The sequenced DNA is TGTGCCAGCTCGGAAGGGACAGGTGGAAACTACGAGCAGTACTTC.